Shown below are 10 T cell receptor beta chains from a single sample sequenced in a study of neoadjuvant anti-PD-1 for oral cavity cancer. As to time point: after neoadjuvant nivolumab, at surgical resection. TCRdb's copy holds only in-frame clones and misses some; the assay was immunoSEQ multiplex PCR. Among about 23,000 clones listed, 35% to 55% were seen once. The sample was tumor tissue, taken after nivolumab (anti-PD-1) treatment. The source is a person aged 35-79 years with oral cavity squamous cell carcinoma.

This clone was counted between two and nine times. CDR3 bases: TGTGCCAGCAGCTTATTGTTGAGCGACAGCCCCTACGAGCAGTACTTC. Translated: CASSLLLSDSPYEQYF. The V and J genes are TRBV11-2 and TRBJ2-7; tentatively, D is TRBD1 (5 bases). CDR1 is SGHAT and CDR2 is FQNNGV in the germline V gene. This CDR3 spans 16 amino acids. V lost 2 bases and J lost 2, with 16 bases in between. Complete variable domain (other parts from reference TRBV11-2 and TRBJ2-7): EAGVAQSPRYKIIEKRQSVAFWCNPISGHATLYWYQQILGQGPKLLIQFQNNGVVDDSQLPKDRFSAERLKGVDSTLKIQPAKLEDSAVYLCASSLLLSDSPYEQYFGPGTRLTVT.

The V and J genes are TRBV28 and TRBJ2-1, with 7 bases fitting TRBD1. V shed 5 bases and J 8 bases; nucleotides not matched to a gene: 18. The CDR3 sequence is 17 residues long. Germline V lookup: CDR1 MDHEN, CDR2 SYDVKM. The CDR3, as DNA: TGTGCCAGCAGTATGATACTAAGGACAGGTCGGATCCATGAGCAGTTCTTC. Its protein product is CASSMILRTGRIHEQFF.

This clone has just one count. The V gene is TRBV6-5, the J gene TRBJ1-1; D is perhaps TRBD1 (5 bases). Germline assignment: CDR1 MNHEY and CDR2 SVGAGI. V was clipped by 2 bases and J by 4 bases, with 11 bases between them. This CDR3 comprises 14 residues. The CDR3 region is CASSYRGSSTEAFF. The CDR3 DNA is TGTGCCAGCAGTTACAGGGGATCGAGCACTGAAGCTTTCTTT.

This chain uses TRBV9 with TRBJ2-3, with D unclear. Germline values: CDR1 SGDLS, CDR2 YYNGEE. The CDR3 length is 14 residues. Trimming removed 2 bases at V and 8 bases at J, with 15 bases between. DNA for the CDR3: TGTGCCAGCAGCGTGCGCGGAGACCAGATTACGCAGTATTTT. Translation gives CASSVRGDQITQYF.

This clone was counted once. V gene TRBV5-5 combines with J gene TRBJ2-3; 10 bases line up with TRBD2. CDR3 length equals 18 residues. The germline V gene encodes CDR1 SGHKS and CDR2 YYEKEE (reference sequence). The V gene end was trimmed by 2 bases and the J gene end by 0 bases; junction bases not matched to a gene: 9. CDR3 sequence: CASSFLAGATGSTDTQYF. The DNA for the CDR3 is TGTGCCAGCAGCTTCCTAGCGGGGGCCACGGGGAGCACAGATACGCAGTATTTT.

The CDR3 is CSLRTGGNTEAFF. CDR3 DNA: TGCAGCCTCCGGACAGGGGGAAACACTGAAGCTTTCTTT. The J gene is TRBJ1-1, the V gene TRBV29-1, with 10 bases lining up with TRBD1. The CDR3 spans 13 residues. Germline V CDR1 and CDR2: SQVTM, ANQGSEA. After removal of 8 bases from V and 2 bases from J, the junction contained 5 bases not matched to a gene.

The genes are TRBV7-8 and TRBJ1-5; TRBD1 might be the D (6 bases). Germline V lookup: CDR1 SGHVS, CDR2 FQNEAQ. The CDR3 loop spans 15 amino acids. Trimming left V 0 bases short and J 5 bases short, with 11 bases between. The chain's CDR3 is CASSLALRGDQPQHF. CDR3 bases: TGTGCCAGCAGCTTAGCGCTCAGGGGCGATCAGCCCCAGCATTTT.

The chain carries TRBV6-1 and TRBJ2-3; 7 bases agree with TRBD1. CDR3 size: 14 residues. Germline V gene data show CDR1 as MNHNS and CDR2 as SASEGT. The ends lost 6 bases at V and 1 base at J; junction bases unmatched: 4. The CDR3 region is CASSWGTGTDTQYF. Here the CDR3 DNA reads TGTGCCAGCAGCTGGGGGACAGGCACAGATACGCAGTATTTT.

This clone was counted only a few times. The rearrangement joins TRBV2 to TRBJ2-1; either TRBD1 or TRBD2 may fit D (5 bases each). Trimming left V 5 bases short and J 9 bases short, with 17 bases between. The CDR3 is 14 amino acids. CDR1 is SNHLY, CDR2 FYNNEI, per germline. The chain's CDR3 is CASSKERGAIEQFF. The DNA for the CDR3 is TGTGCCAGCAGTAAAGAACGAGGGGCCATTGAGCAGTTCTTC.

The rearrangement joins TRBV6-4 to TRBJ1-6; no clear D gene. The CDR3 is 13 residues long. Trimming took off 6 bases at V and 10 bases at J, with 13 bases between the two ends. Germline V lookup: CDR1 MRHNA, CDR2 SNTAGT. The DNA for the CDR3 is TGTGCCAGCAGCTCGGAGGGTGGCTCACCCCTCCACTTT. It yields the protein CASSSEGGSPLHF.